This T cell receptor (beta chain) was captured by sequencing in a study of CD8+ T cells in alopecia areata. Study details: Treated individuals took tofacitinib by mouth, 5 to 10 mg twice daily. Notes on the study in general: Relative to normal scalp, lesional scalp, especially alopecia totalis/universalis, showed higher clonality.

Remarks on this clone: The antigen remains unidentified.

Per germline, CDR1 SGHDN and CDR2 FVKESK. The CDR3 length is 16 residues. Trimming left V 0 bases short and J 3 bases short, with 14 bases between. TCR sequencing used cDNA made by reverse transcription of extracted RNA. Method: immunoSEQ multiplex PCR; TCRdb's copy keeps in-frame clones and lacks some. The sample records about 99,000 clones, 65% to 90% being singletons. The treatment was: oral pan-JAK inhibitor, 5-10 mg twice daily. The receptor comes from a human donor with alopecia areata. The sequenced sample was CD8+ T cells sorted from blood, obtained at approximately week 31, from a patient treated with tofacitinib. The chain employs TRBV14 and TRBJ1-1; perhaps TRBD1 as D (5 bases). CDR3 sequence: CASSQDWRGGDTEAFF. CDR3 coding DNA: TGTGCCAGCAGCCAAGATTGGAGGGGAGGCGACACTGAAGCTTTCTTT.